This T cell receptor (beta chain) was recorded in a study of OX40 agonist ivuxolimab in advanced cancers. Study information: Ivuxolimab, an antibody that agonizes OX40 (CD134), was administered to the patients.

In its sample, this clone was seen once. Here immunoSEQ multiplex PCR was the method, and the copy in TCRdb shows in-frame clones only, minus some. The table includes 75,000 to 90,000 clones, about 90% detected once. Per the germline V gene, CDR1 is SGDLS and CDR2 is YYNGEE. The CDR3 totals 15 residues. The V gene lost 4 bases and the J gene lost 5 bases, with 16 bases spanning the gap. The sample here was CD4+ or CD8+ T cells sorted from blood, taken in a trial of the OX40 agonist ivuxolimab. This chain connects TRBV9 to TRBJ2-1; possibly TRBD1 or TRBD2 for D (9 bases each). This receptor was obtained from an adult with an advanced solid tumor such as melanoma, head and neck, liver or kidney cancer. CDR3 DNA: TGTGCCAGCAGCCCTAGCGGGACAGGGAACAATGAGCAGTTCTTC. Protein product: CASSPSGTGNNEQFF.